The rows below give T cell receptor beta chains drawn from one sample of a study of blood T cells in healthy people across ages. TCRdb reprocessed the 5' RACE reads via MiXCR and lists one record per CDR3 protein. Among over 950,000 distinct CDR3 sequences listed, 51% were seen once. Material for sequencing was blood. These TCRs come from an older woman in good health. The CDR3 runs from the conserved cysteine through the conserved F or W. Fields, in order: V gene, J gene, D gene, clone size, CDR3 protein, CDR3 DNA. The D gene is left open where the match is weak. The size of a clone is reported for some rows only, either as once, few or many, or as a class for expanded clones.

TRBV12-3/TRBV12-4,TRBJ2-5,TRBD2,.,CASSPLSGNPGETQYF,TGTGCCAGCAGTCCTCTTAGCGGGAACCCAGGAGAGACCCAGTACTTC
TRBV20-1,TRBJ2-7,.,.,CSANRALSYEQYF,TGCAGTGCTAACCGGGCTCTTAGCTACGAGCAGTACTTC
TRBV4-2,TRBJ1-6,.,.,CASSQDSLSRGSPLHF,TGTGCCAGCAGCCAGGACAGCCTAAGCAGGGGTTCACCCCTCCACTTT
TRBV12-3/TRBV12-4,TRBJ2-3,.,few,CASSSGQWDTQYF,TGTGCCAGCAGTAGCGGTCAGTGGGATACGCAGTATTTT
TRBV11-2,TRBJ2-7,TRBD1,.,CASGGDRDYEQYF,TGTGCCAGCGGAGGGGACAGGGACTACGAGCAGTACTTC
TRBV29-1,TRBJ2-3,.,.,CSVGHSPRGTDTQYF,TGCAGCGTTGGCCATTCCCCCAGGGGCACAGATACGCAGTATTTT
TRBV29-1,TRBJ2-7,TRBD1,.,CSVSQTGNEQYF,TGCAGCGTCAGCCAGACAGGGAACGAGCAGTACTTC
TRBV4-1,TRBJ2-7,TRBD1,.,CASSLHGTGLTYEQYF,TGCGCCAGCAGCCTTCATGGGACAGGGTTGACCTACGAGCAGTACTTC
TRBV7-9,TRBJ1-1,.,.,CASSYDVRWNTEAFF,TGTGCCAGCAGCTATGATGTCCGCTGGAACACTGAAGCTTTCTTT
TRBV4-3,TRBJ2-2,.,.,CASSQVLSNTGELFF,TGCGCCAGCAGCCAAGTTCTGTCGAACACCGGGGAGCTGTTTTTT
TRBV7-2,TRBJ2-7,TRBD2,.,CASSAGTSRSIHEQYF,TGTGCCAGCAGCGCCGGGACTAGTCGGAGCATCCACGAGCAGTACTTC
TRBV20-1,TRBJ2-5,.,.,CSASWTSQETQYF,TGCAGTGCTAGCTGGACAAGCCAAGAGACCCAGTACTTC
TRBV20-1,TRBJ2-7,TRBD1,.,CSARADRDYEQYF,TGCAGTGCTAGAGCTGACAGGGACTACGAGCAGTACTTC
TRBV7-2,TRBJ2-1,TRBD2,.,CASSPWSGSSYNEQFF,TGTGCCAGCAGCCCATGGAGCGGGAGCTCCTACAATGAGCAGTTCTTC
TRBV6-5,TRBJ2-5,TRBD2,.,CASSYSLAGLQETQYF,TGTGCCAGCAGTTACTCGCTAGCGGGGCTCCAAGAGACCCAGTACTTC
TRBV11-1,TRBJ1-1,.,.,CASSLAGRKVNTEAFF,TGTGCCAGCAGCTTAGCGGGTCGAAAGGTGAACACTGAAGCTTTCTTT
TRBV5-5,TRBJ1-2,TRBD1,.,CASSSRTGGYTF,TGTGCCAGCAGCTCCCGGACAGGCGGCTACACCTTC
TRBV7-3,TRBJ2-1,.,.,CASCRPMGRRREQFF,TGTGCCAGCTGTAGGCCCATGGGGAGGCGTCGTGAGCAGTTCTTC